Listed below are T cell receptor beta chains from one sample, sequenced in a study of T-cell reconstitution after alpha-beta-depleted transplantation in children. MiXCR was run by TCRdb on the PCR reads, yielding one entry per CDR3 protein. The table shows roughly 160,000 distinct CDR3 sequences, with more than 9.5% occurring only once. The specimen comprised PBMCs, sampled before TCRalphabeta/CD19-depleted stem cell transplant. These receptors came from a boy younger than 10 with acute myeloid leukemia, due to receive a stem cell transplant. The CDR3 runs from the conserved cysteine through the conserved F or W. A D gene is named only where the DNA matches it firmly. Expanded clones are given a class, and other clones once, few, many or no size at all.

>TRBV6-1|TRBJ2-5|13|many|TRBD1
TGTGCCAGCAGTGAACAGGGGGCGGAGACCCAGTACTTC
CASSEQGAETQYF
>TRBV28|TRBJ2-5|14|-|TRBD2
TGTGCCAGCGCTCGGGGGGGTCATGAAGAGACCCAGTACTTC
CASARGGHEETQYF
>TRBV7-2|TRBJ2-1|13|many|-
TGTGCCAGCAGCCAAGGGGTCTCTAATGAGCAGTTCTTC
CASSQGVSNEQFF
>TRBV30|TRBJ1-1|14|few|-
TGTGCCTGGGGATTTGGGCCGCGTTGGACTGAAGCTTTCTTT
CAWGFGPRWTEAFF
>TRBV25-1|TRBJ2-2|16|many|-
TGTGCCAGCAGTGGTTTGTCAGGGAACAGGGCGCGGGGGCTGTTTTTT
CASSGLSGNRARGLFF
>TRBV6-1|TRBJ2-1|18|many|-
TGTGCCAGCAGTGAAAGGTCCGTGGGGGAAATAGAATGGGATGAGCAGTTCTTC
CASSERSVGEIEWDEQFF
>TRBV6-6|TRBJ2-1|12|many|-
TGTGCCAGCAGTTTCGATTACAATGAGCAGTTCTTC
CASSFDYNEQFF
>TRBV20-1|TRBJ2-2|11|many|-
TGCAGTGCGCTATTAACCGGGGAGCTGTTTTTT
CSALLTGELFF
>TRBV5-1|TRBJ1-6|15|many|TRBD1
TGCGCCAGCAAGGTCCAGGGACAGAGCAATTCACCCCTCCACTTT
CASKVQGQSNSPLHF
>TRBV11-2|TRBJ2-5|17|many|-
TGTGCCAGCAGCTTAACGTCGATATTCCGACAGGCGGAGACCCAGTACTTC
CASSLTSIFRQAETQYF
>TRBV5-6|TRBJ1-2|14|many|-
TGTGCCAGCAGCTTGGTTTGGGGGAACTATGGCTACACCTTC
CASSLVWGNYGYTF
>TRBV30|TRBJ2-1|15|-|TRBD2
TGTGCCTGGAGTGTACTGGCGGGGGGGCCGTATGAGCAGTTCTTC
CAWSVLAGGPYEQFF
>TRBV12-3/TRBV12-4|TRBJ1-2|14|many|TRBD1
TGTGCCAGCAGTCCCTTGGGCAGGGGGCAGGGCTACACCTTC
CASSPLGRGQGYTF
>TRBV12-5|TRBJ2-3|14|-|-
TGTGCTAGTGGGGACGGAATGAAAACCGATACGCAGTATTTT
CASGDGMKTDTQYF
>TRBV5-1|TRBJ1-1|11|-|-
TGCGCCAGCAGCTTGGATAGTGAAGCTTTCTTT
CASSLDSEAFF
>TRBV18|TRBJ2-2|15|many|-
TGTGCCAGCTCAACGAACAGGGTGAACACCGGGGAGCTGTTTTTT
CASSTNRVNTGELFF
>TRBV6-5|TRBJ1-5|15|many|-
TGTGCCAGCAGTTTCCAGGCGACTAATTATCAGCCCCAGCATTTT
CASSFQATNYQPQHF
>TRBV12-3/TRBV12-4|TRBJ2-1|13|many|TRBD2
TGTGCCAGCGGACCAGCGGGGGGCAATGAGCAGTTCTTC
CASGPAGGNEQFF
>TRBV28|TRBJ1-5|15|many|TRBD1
TGTGCCAGCAGTACCGCGGACAGGTCAAATCAGCCCCAGCATTTT
CASSTADRSNQPQHF
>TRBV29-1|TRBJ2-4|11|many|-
TGCAGCGGCGCCGTCTCGGATCGGCAGTACTTC
CSGAVSDRQYF
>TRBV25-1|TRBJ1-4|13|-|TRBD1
TGTGCCAGCAGAGGGGGCGGGCAGGGAAAACTGTTTTTT
CASRGGGQGKLFF
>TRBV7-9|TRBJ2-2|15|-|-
TGTGCCAGCAGCCTCGGACGGGGGATCATCGGGGAGCTGTTTTTT
CASSLGRGIIGELFF
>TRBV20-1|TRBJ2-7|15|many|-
TGCAGTGCTAGAGATCTTGGCCGGGAGTTCGGTGAGCAGTACTTC
CSARDLGREFGEQYF
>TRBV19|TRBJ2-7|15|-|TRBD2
TGTGCCAGTAGTATAGACGGCGGGAGTGTCTACGAGCAGTACTTC
CASSIDGGSVYEQYF
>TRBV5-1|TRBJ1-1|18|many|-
TGCGCCAGCAGCTTGGTGGGGTTGGGGGGGCAGGGAAACACTGAAGCTTTCTTT
CASSLVGLGGQGNTEAFF
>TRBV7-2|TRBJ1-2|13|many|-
TGTGCCAGCAGCCCGGGGTCCAACTATGGCTACACCTTC
CASSPGSNYGYTF
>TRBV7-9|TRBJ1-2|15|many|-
TGTGCCAGCAGGTCCGGGGCCCCCGGCTACTACGGCTACACCTTC
CASRSGAPGYYGYTF
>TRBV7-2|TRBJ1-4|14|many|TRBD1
TGTGCCAGCAGCTTAGGACAGGGTAATGAAAAACTGTTTTTT
CASSLGQGNEKLFF
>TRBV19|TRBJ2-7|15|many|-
TGTGCCAGTAGTATAGAAAACGCGGTGGGCTACGAGCAGTACTTC
CASSIENAVGYEQYF
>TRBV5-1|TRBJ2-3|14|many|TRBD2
TGCGCCAGCAGCTCTTGGGAGGGTACAGATACGCAGTATTTT
CASSSWEGTDTQYF
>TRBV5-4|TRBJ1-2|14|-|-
TGTGCCAGCACCAAAGGAGCCTCGCCCCAGGGCTACACCTTC
CASTKGASPQGYTF
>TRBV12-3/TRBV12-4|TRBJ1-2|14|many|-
TGTGCCAGCAGGAAGACAGTTCCGAACTATGGCTACACCTTC
CASRKTVPNYGYTF
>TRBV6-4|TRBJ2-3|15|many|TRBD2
TGTGCCAGCAGTGACGGGACTAGCCACACAGATACGCAGTATTTT
CASSDGTSHTDTQYF
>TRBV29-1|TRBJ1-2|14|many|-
TGCAGCGTTGAAGAACCGGGGGAGGGCTATGGCTACACCTTC
CSVEEPGEGYGYTF
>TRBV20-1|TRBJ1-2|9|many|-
TGCAGTGCTAGTACGGGCTACACCTTC
CSASTGYTF
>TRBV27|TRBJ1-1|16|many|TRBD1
TGTGCCAGCAGTCGGACAGGGGAAATCTCGAACACTGAAGCTTTCTTT
CASSRTGEISNTEAFF
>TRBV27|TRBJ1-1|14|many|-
TGTGCCAGCAGTTTAGGGACTAGCTACACTGAAGCTTTCTTT
CASSLGTSYTEAFF
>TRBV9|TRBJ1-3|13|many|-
TGTGCCAGCAGCGGAGGGCCTGGAAACACCATATATTTT
CASSGGPGNTIYF
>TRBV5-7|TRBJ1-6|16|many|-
TGTGCCAGCAGCGCCGACAGGAGCTCCTATAATTCACCCCTCCACTTT
CASSADRSSYNSPLHF
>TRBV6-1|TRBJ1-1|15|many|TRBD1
TGTGCCAGCAGTGAGATCTGGACAGGGGGGACTGAAGCTTTCTTT
CASSEIWTGGTEAFF
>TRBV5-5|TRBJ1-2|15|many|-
TGTGCCAGCAGGCCCATTTCAAGGGTGGACTATGGCTACACCTTC
CASRPISRVDYGYTF
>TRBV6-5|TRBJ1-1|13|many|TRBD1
TGTGCCAGCAGTTCCGACAGGGTAACTGAAGCTTTCTTT
CASSSDRVTEAFF
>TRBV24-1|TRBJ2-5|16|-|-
TGTGCCACCAGTGATCCCCTGGCCAGGGACCAAGAGACCCAGTACTTC
CATSDPLARDQETQYF
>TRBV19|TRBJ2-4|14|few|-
TGTGCCAGTAGTATCTCCGGGGAGGTGAACATTCAGTACTTC
CASSISGEVNIQYF
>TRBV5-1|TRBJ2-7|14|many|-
TGCGCCAGCAGCTACGCAGGCTCAAACGGAGGGCAGTACTTC
CASSYAGSNGGQYF
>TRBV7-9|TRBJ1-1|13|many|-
TGTGCCAGCAGCTTAACAGCGAACACTGAAGCTTTCTTT
CASSLTANTEAFF
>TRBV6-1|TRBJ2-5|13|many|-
TGTGCCAGCAGCCAGGTAGGAGCGGAGACCCAGTACTTC
CASSQVGAETQYF
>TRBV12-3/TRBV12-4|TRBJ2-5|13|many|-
TGTGCCAGCAGTGAGAGAGGTCGGGAGACCCAGTACTTC
CASSERGRETQYF
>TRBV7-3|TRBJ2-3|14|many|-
TGTGCCAGCAGCTTAACCGGGATCACAGATACGCAGTATTTT
CASSLTGITDTQYF
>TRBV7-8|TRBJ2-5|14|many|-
TGTGCCAGCAGCTTAGTGGGGGGGCCAGAGACCCAGTACTTC
CASSLVGGPETQYF
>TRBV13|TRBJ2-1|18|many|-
TGTGCCAGCAGCTTAGAGTATTGGGATCCTCTCAGGGCCAATGAGCAGTTCTTC
CASSLEYWDPLRANEQFF
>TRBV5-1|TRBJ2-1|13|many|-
TGCGCCAGCAGCTCAGCAGGGGTCGATGAGCAGTTCTTC
CASSSAGVDEQFF
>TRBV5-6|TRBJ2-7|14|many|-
TGTGCCAGCAGCTTGGTAGGCAACTCCTACGAGCAGTACTTC
CASSLVGNSYEQYF
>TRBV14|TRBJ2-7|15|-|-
TGTGCCAGCAGCCATCGTTACGCGGGAACCTACGAGCAGTACTTC
CASSHRYAGTYEQYF
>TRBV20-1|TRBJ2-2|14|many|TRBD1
TGCAGTGCCCGGGACAGGGGGCATGTCGGGGAGCTGTTTTTT
CSARDRGHVGELFF
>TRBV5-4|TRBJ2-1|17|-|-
TGTGCCAGCACCCCCCGGGGTGGAGGGATCTCCTACAATGAGCAGTTCTTC
CASTPRGGGISYNEQFF
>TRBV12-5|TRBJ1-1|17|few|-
TGTGCTAGTGGTTTGTTCTTGGGGGTTCCGACGAACACTGAAGCTTTCTTT
CASGLFLGVPTNTEAFF
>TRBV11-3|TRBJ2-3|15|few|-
TGTGCCAGCAGCTTAGGGGGACCCCACACAGATACGCAGTATTTT
CASSLGGPHTDTQYF
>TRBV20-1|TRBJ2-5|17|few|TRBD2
TGCTGTGCTAGAAAGACTAGCGGGGTCAATCGGTGGGAGACCCAGTACTTC
CCARKTSGVNRWETQYF